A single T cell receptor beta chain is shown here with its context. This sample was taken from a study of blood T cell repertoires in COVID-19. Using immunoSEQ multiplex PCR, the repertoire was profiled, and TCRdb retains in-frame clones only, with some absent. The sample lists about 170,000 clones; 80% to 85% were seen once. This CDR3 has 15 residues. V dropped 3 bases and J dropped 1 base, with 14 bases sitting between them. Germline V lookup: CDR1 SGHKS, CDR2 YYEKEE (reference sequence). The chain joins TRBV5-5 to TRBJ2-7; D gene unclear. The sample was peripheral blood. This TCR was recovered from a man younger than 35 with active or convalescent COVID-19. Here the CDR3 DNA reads TGTGCCAGCAGCTCCCTACGCGACATATCCTACGAGCAGTACTTC. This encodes CASSSLRDISYEQYF.